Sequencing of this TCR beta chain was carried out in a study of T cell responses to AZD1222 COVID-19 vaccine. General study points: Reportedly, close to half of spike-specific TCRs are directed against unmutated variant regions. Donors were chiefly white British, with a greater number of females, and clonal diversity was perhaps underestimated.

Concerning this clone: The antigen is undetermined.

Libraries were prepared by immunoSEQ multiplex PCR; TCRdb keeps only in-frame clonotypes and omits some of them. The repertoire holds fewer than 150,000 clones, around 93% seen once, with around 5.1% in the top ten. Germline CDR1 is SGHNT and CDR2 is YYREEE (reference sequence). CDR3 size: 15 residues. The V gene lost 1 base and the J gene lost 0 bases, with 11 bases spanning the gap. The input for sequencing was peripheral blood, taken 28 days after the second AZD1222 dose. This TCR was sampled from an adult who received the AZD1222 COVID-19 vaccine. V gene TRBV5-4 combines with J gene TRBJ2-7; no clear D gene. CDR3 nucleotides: TGTGCCAGCAGCTTGCCAGGTGCCAGCTCCTACGAGCAGTACTTC. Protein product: CASSLPGASSYEQYF.